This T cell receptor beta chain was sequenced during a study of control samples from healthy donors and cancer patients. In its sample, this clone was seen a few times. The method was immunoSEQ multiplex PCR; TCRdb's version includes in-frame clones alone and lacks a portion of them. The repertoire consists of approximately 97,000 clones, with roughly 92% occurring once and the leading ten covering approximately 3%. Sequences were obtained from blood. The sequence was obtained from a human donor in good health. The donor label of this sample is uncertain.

The CDR3: CARVFRQGSDGYTF. CDR3 DNA sequence: TGTGCCAGAGTGTTCCGACAGGGATCGGATGGCTACACCTTC. The chain has TRBV24-1 and TRBJ1-2; 7 bases are shared with TRBD1. The V segment lost 11 bases and the J segment 6 bases; nucleotides outside the gene matches: 14. CDR3 length equals 14 residues. The V gene's germline CDR1 is KGHDR and CDR2 SFDVKD.